Listed here are 20 T cell receptor beta chains from one sample, sequenced in a study of T-cell memory formation after mild COVID-19. TCRdb recomputed calls from the 5' RACE reads with MiXCR, one row per CDR3 protein. The table includes about 240,000 distinct CDR3 sequences, more than 8% detected once. Material: PBMCs or a T cell subset sorted from them (not recorded which). These receptors all stem from a young man who had mild COVID-19 (a few samples of this study predate the infection). Cell type and time point are not known.

This clonotype showed up many times. The rearrangement links TRBV5-1 to TRBJ2-1; 7 nucleotides match TRBD2. The germline CDR1 and CDR2 sequences are SGHRS and YFSETQ. The V and J ends lost 0 bases and 9 bases, in that order; junction bases with no gene match: 9. This CDR3 comprises 15 residues. The CDR3 loop reads CASSLGSGERGEQFF. For the CDR3, the DNA is TGCGCCAGCAGCTTGGGAAGCGGGGAGCGGGGTGAGCAGTTCTTC.

The chain couples TRBV7-2 to TRBJ2-5, with 7 positions matching TRBD2. V shed 1 base, J shed 3 bases, and the junction held 5 bases outside the gene matches. Per germline, CDR1 SGHTA and CDR2 FQGNSA. The CDR3 extends over 15 amino acids. CDR3 sequence (DNA): TGTGCCAGCAGCTTAGGCGGACTAGACAAAGAGACCCAGTACTTC. Translating gives CASSLGGLDKETQYF.

This clonotype was observed a handful of times. V usage is TRBV6-2 or TRBV6-3 and J usage is TRBJ1-2, with D unclear. V was cut by 5 bases and J by 2 bases, with 9 bases left in between. The germline V gene has CDR1 MNHEY and CDR2 SVGEGT. The CDR3 spans 13 residues. Here the CDR3 DNA reads TGTGCCAGCAGTCGGACGGAAAACTATGGCTACACCTTC. As protein: CASSRTENYGYTF.

The genes are TRBV4-1 and TRBJ2-2, with 11 bases that match TRBD2. The ends lost 3 bases at V and 1 base at J; junction bases unmatched: 10. Germline V gene data show CDR1 as MGHRA and CDR2 as YSYEKL. The CDR3 is made up of 19 amino acids. CDR3 nucleotides: TGCGCCAGCAGCCACCGGGGGCTAGCGGGGGGACAGAACACCGGGGAGCTGTTTTTT. Residues: CASSHRGLAGGQNTGELFF.

V is TRBV11-3 and J is TRBJ2-3, with D possibly being TRBD2 (5 bases). The CDR3 runs to 14 residues. The germline V and J ends were trimmed by 4 bases and 2 bases, with 10 bases remaining between them. In germline, CDR1 is SGHNT, CDR2 YENEEA. The CDR3 DNA is TGTGCCAGCAGCTCCGGGGAGTACACAGATACGCAGTATTTT. The encoded protein is CASSSGEYTDTQYF.

The chain carries TRBV6-5 and TRBJ2-7; 12 nucleotides align to TRBD1. The V and J ends lost 10 bases and 6 bases, in that order; junction bases with no gene match: 1. Germline V gives CDR1 MNHEY, CDR2 SVGAGI. The CDR3 runs to 11 residues. CDR3 in DNA: TGTGCCACGGGACAGGGGGCCGAGCAGTACTTC. Translated, it gives CATGQGAEQYF.

V is TRBV29-1 and J is TRBJ2-7; possibly TRBD1 for D (5 bases). CDR1 is SQVTM and CDR2 is ANQGSEA in the germline V gene. Trimming stripped 6 bases from V and 4 bases from J, with 16 bases between. CDR3 length: 13 amino acids. The CDR3 loop reads CSVFIGARYEQYF. CDR3 sequence (DNA): TGCAGCGTGTTTATAGGGGCTCGGTACGAGCAGTACTTC.

The rearrangement uses TRBV23-1 and TRBJ2-7; D may correspond to TRBD1 or TRBD2 (5 bases each). TRBV23-1 is labeled an ORF, and its function is uncertain. V was clipped by 4 bases and J by 5 bases, with 18 bases between them. This CDR3 contains 15 residues. The CDR3 bases are TGCGCCAGCAGTCCCTGGGCTCCGGGGCCAAACGAGCAGTACTTC. Its translation: CASSPWAPGPNEQYF.

This clonotype was seen more than once but under ten times. This sequence joins TRBV5-1 and TRBJ2-7; D gene ambiguous. V lost 0 bases to trimming and J lost 5 bases, with 6 bases between them. The CDR3 is 12 residues long. The germline CDR1 and CDR2 sequences are SGHRS and YFSETQ. For the CDR3, the DNA is TGCGCCAGCAGCTTGGCCTTGGACGAGCAGTACTTC. The encoded protein is CASSLALDEQYF.

The gene calls are TRBV18 and TRBJ2-7; no firm D call. Germline CDR1 reads KGHSH; CDR2 reads LQKENI. The CDR3 consists of 11 residues. V shed 3 bases and J shed 6 bases, with 6 bases lying between them. The CDR3 DNA reads TGTGCCAGCTCACCGGGTGGCGAGCAGTACGTC. It codes for CASSPGGEQYV.

The genes are TRBV7-2 and TRBJ2-3, with 8 bases matching TRBD2. In germline, CDR1 is SGHTA, CDR2 FQGNSA. Losses at the gene ends were 5 bases for V and 5 bases for J; bases not matched to a gene: 9. The CDR3 is 15 residues long. DNA of the CDR3: TGTGCCAGCAGCAAATACCCGGGGGGGCGAGATACGCAGTATTTT. This translates into CASSKYPGGRDTQYF.

This clonotype was seen more than once but under ten times. The chain uses TRBV20-1 and TRBJ2-5; 10 nucleotides agree with TRBD2. Germline-derived CDR1 and CDR2 are DFQATT and SNEGSKA (reference sequence). The junction had 17 bases not matched to a gene; V was cut back by 6 bases and J by 4 bases. The CDR3 contains 17 residues. The CDR3 spells CSATVASERGGRETQYF. CDR3 bases: TGCAGTGCCACCGTAGCGTCGGAGCGGGGGGGCCGAGAGACCCAGTACTTC.

This clonotype has a count of ten or more. The CDR3 is CASSPPAFENTEAFF. In nucleotides, the CDR3 is TGTGCCAGCTCACCCCCCGCGTTTGAGAACACTGAAGCTTTCTTT. The V gene is TRBV18, the J gene TRBJ1-1, with D unclear. Germline V lookup: CDR1 KGHSH, CDR2 LQKENI. The CDR3 is made up of 15 amino acids. Trimming pared 3 bases from V and 1 base from J, leaving 12 bases between.

This clonotype was observed at least ten times. This chain uses TRBV5-1 with TRBJ2-5; 7 bases are a match to TRBD2. In germline, CDR1 is SGHRS, CDR2 YFSETQ. After removal of 4 bases from V and 2 bases from J, the junction contained 8 bases not matched to a gene. This CDR3 contains 15 residues. CDR3 in amino acids: CASSGSGLEQETQYF. The DNA of the CDR3 is TGCGCCAGCAGCGGTAGCGGGCTAGAACAAGAGACCCAGTACTTC.

This rearrangement joins TRBV21-1 to TRBJ2-1; TRBD1 is the table's D call and was not checked against the DNA. TRBV21-1 is a known pseudogene. This CDR3 spans 18 amino acids. Here the CDR3 reads CASSKALLTGGEYNEQFF. CDR3 sequence (DNA): TGTGCCAGCAGCAAAGCGCTCCTAACGGGGGGCGAATACAATGAGCAGTTCTTC.

This clonotype was detected ten times or more. J is TRBJ1-2 and V is TRBV6-5, with D perhaps TRBD1 (5 bases). Germline V gene data show CDR1 as MNHEY and CDR2 as SVGAGI. The CDR3 covers 11 residues. Trimming pared 3 bases from V and 8 bases from J, leaving 7 bases between. The CDR3 coding sequence is TGTGCCAGCAGTTATGGGGACGGCTACACCTTC. Residues: CASSYGDGYTF.

V is TRBV7-2 and J is TRBJ2-5; maybe TRBD1 (5 bases). Germline values: CDR1 SGHTA, CDR2 FQGNSA. V was shortened by 3 bases and J by 4 bases, with 9 bases between the two germline ends. CDR3 length: 13 amino acids. The CDR3 bases are TGTGCCAGCAGCTTTCAGGGAATAGAGACCCAGTACTTC. Translated: CASSFQGIETQYF.

This clonotype was counted a few times. The genes are TRBV2 and TRBJ2-7; a weak D match, TRBD2 (6 bases). Germline V gene lookup returns CDR1 SNHLY and CDR2 FYNNEI. V was shortened by 7 bases and J by 4 bases, with 8 bases between the two germline ends. The length of the CDR3 is 11 residues. CDR3 in DNA: TGTGCCAGCACTGCGGGGTACGAGCAGTACTTC. Its translation: CASTAGYEQYF. The whole variable domain, remainder taken from reference TRBV2 and TRBJ2-7, is EPEVTQTPSHQVTQMGQEVILRCVPISNHLYFYWYRQILGQKVEFLVSFYNNEISEKSEIFDDQFSVERPDGSNFTLKIRSTKLEDSAMYFCASTAGYEQYFGPGTRLTVT.

CDR3 sequence: CASSPRTGEVYSNQPQHF. The CDR3 bases are TGTGCCAGCAGCCCGAGGACAGGGGAGGTCTATAGCAATCAGCCCCAGCATTTT. J is TRBJ1-5 and V is TRBV27; TRBD1 matches 9 bases. Germline CDR1 and CDR2: MNHEY and SMNVEV (reference sequence). V was clipped by 6 bases and J by 0 bases; unmatched bases: 12. This CDR3 has 18 amino acids.

DNA of the CDR3: TGCGCCAGCAGCTTGGAAGGAAACATTCAGTACTTC. Its protein is CASSLEGNIQYF. V gene TRBV5-1 combines with J gene TRBJ2-4; no definite D call. The ends were cut back, 0 bases at V and 6 bases at J, with 4 bases in the middle. CDR1 and CDR2 from the germline V gene are SGHRS and YFSETQ. This CDR3 has 12 residues.